This T cell receptor (beta chain) was profiled in a study of graft-versus-host responses after intestinal transplantation. Background on the study: Recipients received multivisceral, liver-intestinal, or isolated intestinal transplants. Induction using anti-thymocyte globulin, followed by tacrolimus and steroids for two to three years, was given to all recipients.

On this clone: The antigen is unknown.

Here immunoSEQ multiplex PCR was the method, and the copy in TCRdb shows in-frame clones only, minus some. The repertoire holds approximately 92,000 clones, under 95% seen once, with 6% in the top ten. The CDR3 is 16 amino acids. V was pared by 4 bases and J by 1 base, with 15 bases between. CDR1 and CDR2 (germline): SGDLS, YYNGEE. Whole-study results and caveats: The presence of high graft-versus-host to host-versus-graft clonal ratios in allografts characterized patients with graft-donor T cell macrochimerism. GvH clones appeared in recipient marrow, some first in ileum or blood.

The chain links TRBV9 to TRBJ2-1; D is ambiguous. This TCR was recovered from a human donor who received an intestinal transplant. This sample comprised unstimulated CD8+ T cells sorted from spleen or lymph node cells, obtained before intestinal transplant. For the CDR3, the DNA is TGTGCCAGCAGCCCTCCCGCCAGGCAGTCCTACAATGAGCAGTTCTTC. Translating it yields CASSPPARQSYNEQFF.